This TCR beta chain is drawn from a study of monozygotic twins with inflammatory bowel disease. The CDR3 totals 16 residues. For both chains, the TCRalpha and TCRbeta cDNA went through two nested PCRs of approximately 16 and 9 cycles. Reprocessing the 5' RACE reads, TCRdb reports a single entry for every CDR3 protein and omits DNA. The table lists about 450,000 distinct CDR3 sequences. Study-level findings and limits: Among the T cells, different subtypes could not be distinguished.

About this clonotype itself: What it recognizes is unknown.

This chain uses TRBV12-3 or TRBV12-4 with TRBJ2-6. The origin of this receptor is a human donor with ulcerative colitis or Crohn's disease, or a healthy co-twin of an affected twin (not recorded which). The specimen was blood. CDR3 residues: CASTPTEYSGANVLTF.